This entry lists 11 T cell receptor beta chains sequenced from one sample in a study of OX40 agonist ivuxolimab in advanced cancers. Method: immunoSEQ multiplex PCR; TCRdb's copy keeps in-frame clones and lacks some. The table has 69,000 or so clones, about four fifths seen once. This sample comprised CD4+ or CD8+ T cells sorted from blood, obtained in a trial of the OX40 agonist ivuxolimab. These receptors were collected from an adult with an advanced solid tumor such as melanoma, head and neck, liver or kidney cancer.

The J gene is TRBJ2-5, the V gene TRBV7-6; TRBD1 or TRBD2 may be the D gene (5 bases each). Trimming removed 5 bases at V and 3 bases at J, with 16 bases between. This CDR3 has 15 residues. Germline assignment: CDR1 SGHVS and CDR2 FNYEAQ. Here the CDR3 reads CASSPLLRDEETQYF. DNA for the CDR3: TGTGCCAGCAGCCCCCTTCTCCGGGACGAAGAGACCCAGTACTTC. The complete variable domain, with remaining parts taken from reference TRBV7-6 and TRBJ2-5, reads GAGVSQSPRYKVTKRGQDVALRCDPISGHVSLYWYRQALGQGPEFLTYFNYEAQQDKSGLPNDRFSAERPEGSISTLTIQRTEQRDSAMYRCASSPLLRDEETQYFGPGTRLLVL.

The chain uses TRBV28 and TRBJ2-4; no definite D call. CDR1 and CDR2 from the germline V gene are MDHEN and SYDVKM. The CDR3 covers 15 residues. The V end lost 2 bases, the J end lost 9 bases, and 17 bases lay between the germline ends. CDR3: CASSLNPRVMPIQYF. In DNA, the CDR3 is TGTGCCAGCAGTTTAAATCCTCGGGTGATGCCCATTCAGTACTTC. The full variable domain, in which reference TRBV28 and TRBJ2-4 provide the parts outside the CDR3, is DVKVTQSSRYLVKRTGEKVFLECVQDMDHENMFWYRQDPGLGLRLIYFSYDVKMKEKGDIPEGYSVSREKKERFSLILESASTNQTSMYLCASSLNPRVMPIQYFGAGTRLSVL.

The sample holds a few counts of this clone. The chain recombines TRBV7-2 with TRBJ2-1; 8 positions match TRBD1. Germline V gene sequence: CDR1 SGHTA, CDR2 FQGNSA. J gave up 13 bases and V 1 base, and 9 bases lay outside the gene matches. This CDR3 spans 14 amino acids. CDR3 sequence reads: CASSLGGQVVFQFF. CDR3 DNA sequence: TGTGCCAGCAGCTTAGGGGGACAGGTAGTCTTCCAGTTCTTC.

This clone was seen more than once but under ten times. Other DNA sequences of this sample code for an identical CDR3. CDR3 nucleotides: TGTGCCAGCAGCTCAACAGGGTCCTACGAGCAGTACTTC. It codes for CASSSTGSYEQYF. The chain joins TRBV6-1 to TRBJ2-7; tentatively, D is TRBD1 (6 bases). V dropped 6 bases and J dropped 1 base, with 10 bases sitting between them. The germline V gene has CDR1 MNHNS and CDR2 SASEGT. This CDR3 contains 13 residues.

The CDR3 here is CASSRRTGDEQYV. Written as DNA, the CDR3 is TGTGCCAGCAGTCGCCGGACAGGGGACGAGCAGTACGTC. The genes are TRBV6-1 and TRBJ2-7, with 9 bases aligning to TRBD1. Per germline, CDR1 MNHNS and CDR2 SASEGT. V lost 5 bases to trimming and J lost 5 bases; unmatched junction nucleotides: 4. This CDR3 comprises 13 residues.

The rearrangement links TRBV28 to TRBJ2-2, with 12 bases aligning to TRBD2. Per germline, CDR1 MDHEN and CDR2 SYDVKM. This CDR3 spans 17 amino acids. J was trimmed by 4 bases and V by 4 bases; bases with no gene match: 7. The CDR3 DNA reads TGTGCCAGCAGTTCGAATCGACTAGCGGGAGTCACCGGGGAGCTGTTTTTT. This gives the protein CASSSNRLAGVTGELFF. Together with reference TRBV28 and TRBJ2-2, the CDR3 gives the full variable domain: DVKVTQSSRYLVKRTGEKVFLECVQDMDHENMFWYRQDPGLGLRLIYFSYDVKMKEKGDIPEGYSVSREKKERFSLILESASTNQTSMYLCASSSNRLAGVTGELFFGEGSRLTVL.

The rearrangement links TRBV28 to TRBJ2-1; the D is unclear. Germline CDR1 and CDR2: MDHEN and SYDVKM. Trimming removed 6 bases at V and 8 bases at J, with 17 bases between. The CDR3 runs 14 residues. The CDR3, as DNA: TGTGCCAGCAGAGGCTCTTCCACACAAGATGAGCAGTTCTTC. Its protein product is CASRGSSTQDEQFF.

Judged by abundance, this clone is large. This chain connects TRBV6-6 to TRBJ2-1, with a tentative D call TRBD2 (5 bases). The CDR3 consists of 14 residues. CDR1 is MNHNY and CDR2 is SVGAGI in the germline V gene (reference sequence). Deletions cut 5 bases from V and 8 bases from J, with 16 bases between. For the CDR3, the DNA is TGTGCCAGCAGTGACCAGCTAGCTGTGGATGAGCAGTTCTTC. It encodes CASSDQLAVDEQFF.

V is TRBV5-1 and J is TRBJ2-1; possibly TRBD1 for D (6 bases). Between the trimmed V and J ends, which lost 2 bases and 2 bases, there was a span of 8 bases. This CDR3 spans 14 amino acids. Germline lookup yields CDR1 SGHRS and CDR2 YFSETQ. The CDR3 DNA reads as TGCGCCAGCAGCTTAGGGGGAGCCTACAATGAGCAGTTCTTC. This gives the protein CASSLGGAYNEQFF.

The rearrangement links TRBV30 to TRBJ1-3; D unresolved. This CDR3 has 14 amino acids. V lost 2 bases and J lost 0, with 8 bases in between. Looked up from germline, CDR1 is GTSNPN and CDR2 is SVGIG (reference sequence). CDR3 in DNA: TGTGCCTGGAGTAGACTGAACTCTGGAAACACCATATATTTT. Its translation: CAWSRLNSGNTIYF.

The chain couples TRBV29-1 to TRBJ2-5; 7 nucleotides line up with TRBD2. The germline gives CDR1 SQVTM, CDR2 ANQGSEA. The CDR3 covers 14 residues. V lost 6 bases and J lost 2; bases outside the gene matches: 9. The CDR3 here is CSVPWGGRQETQYF. CDR3 sequence (DNA): TGCAGCGTCCCATGGGGGGGGAGGCAAGAGACCCAGTACTTC.